The 25 T cell receptor beta chains in this list originate from one sample, sequenced in a study of blood T cell repertoires in COVID-19. Produced via immunoSEQ multiplex PCR; TCRdb's table is partial and in-frame only. The sample shows fewer than 200,000 clones, around 84% of them seen only once. Sequencing was performed on peripheral blood. These receptors originate from a middle-aged man with acute or convalescent COVID-19.

The V gene is TRBV2, the J gene TRBJ1-2; 9 bases align to TRBD1. Germline CDR1 and CDR2: SNHLY and FYNNEI. The CDR3 is made up of 13 amino acids. Unmatched junction bases numbered 6, after V lost 5 bases and J lost 8 bases. CDR3 sequence: CASSPGQGRGYTF. The CDR3 nucleotides are TGTGCCAGCAGTCCGGGACAGGGAAGAGGCTACACCTTC.

V is TRBV1 and J is TRBJ1-6; no check of the table's D call, TRBD1, against the DNA was made. TRBV1 is a documented pseudogene. The CDR3 runs 15 residues. CDR3 sequence: CTSSQEGKGRTPLHF. Here the CDR3 DNA reads TGCACCAGCAGCCAAGAGGGAAAGGGGCGAACACCCCTCCACTTT.

This clone showed up just once. V usage is TRBV7-3 and J usage is TRBJ2-7, with D perhaps TRBD1 (5 bases). Germline assignment: CDR1 SGHTA and CDR2 FQGTGA. The CDR3 has 15 amino acids. The V end lost 3 bases, the J end lost 3 bases, and 15 bases lay between the germline ends. The CDR3 reads CASSLFGQQGYEQYF. CDR3 DNA sequence: TGTGCCAGCAGCTTGTTCGGCCAGCAGGGCTACGAGCAGTACTTC. Based on the CDR3 plus reference TRBV7-3 and TRBJ2-7, the full variable domain is GAGVSQTPSNKVTEKGKYVELRCDPISGHTALYWYRQSLGQGPEFLIYFQGTGAADDSGLPNDRFFAVRPEGSVSTLKIQRTERGDSAVYLCASSLFGQQGYEQYFGPGTRLTVT.

The chain recombines TRBV19 with TRBJ1-6; weak D call: TRBD1 (6 bases). V lost 3 bases, J lost 8 bases, and 11 bases lay in between. The CDR3 spans 14 residues. The V gene's germline CDR1 is LNHDA and CDR2 SQIVND (reference sequence). The CDR3 here is CASSITGIDSPLHF. In nucleotides, the CDR3 is TGTGCCAGTAGTATCACAGGGATTGATTCACCCCTCCACTTT.

The chain combines TRBV3-1 (or the pseudogene TRBV3-2) with TRBJ2-1; weak D call: TRBD1 (5 bases). The CDR3 consists of 15 residues. Germline V gene lookup returns CDR1 LGHDT and CDR2 YNNKEL (reference sequence). Trimming left V 0 bases short and J 12 bases short, with 18 bases between. The CDR3 spells CASSQDHRTHYWQFF. CDR3 DNA: TGTGCCAGCAGCCAAGATCACCGGACACACTATTGGCAGTTCTTC.

This clone has just a few counts. The chain joins TRBV11-2 to TRBJ2-3; 9 positions match TRBD2. With V trimmed by 5 bases and J by 3 bases, 6 bases remained unmatched. The germline V gene encodes CDR1 SGHAT and CDR2 FQNNGV. The CDR3 consists of 15 residues. CDR3 sequence reads: CASSRSGGLTDTQYF. For the CDR3, the DNA is TGTGCCAGCAGCCGAAGCGGGGGGTTAACAGATACGCAGTATTTT.

This clone showed up just once. CDR3 amino acids: CASSVGGSQPQHF. The CDR3 DNA is TGTGCCAGCAGCGTTGGGGGGAGTCAGCCCCAGCATTTT. The chain has TRBV11-1 and TRBJ1-5; maybe TRBD1 (5 bases). Germline V gene sequence: CDR1 SGHAT, CDR2 FQDESV (reference sequence). Trimming removed 5 bases at V and 6 bases at J, with 11 bases between. This CDR3 region has 13 residues.

This chain links TRBV6-5 with TRBJ1-1; 11 bases are a match to TRBD1. The V gene's germline CDR1 is MNHEY and CDR2 SVGAGI. V lost 6 bases to trimming and J lost 4 bases; unmatched junction nucleotides: 4. The CDR3 spans 14 residues. DNA of the CDR3: TGTGCCAGCAGGGGGACAGGGGGACCCACTGAAGCTTTCTTT. Its translation: CASRGTGGPTEAFF.

This clone showed up just a few times. The rearrangement links TRBV3-1 (or the pseudogene TRBV3-2) to TRBJ1-2; TRBD1 aligns across 7 bases. J lost 4 bases, V lost 5 bases, and 1 base had no gene match. Germline V lookup: CDR1 LGHDT, CDR2 YNNKEL (reference sequence). The CDR3 is 12 residues long. CDR3 in amino acids: CASSGDSYGYTF. CDR3 sequence (DNA): TGTGCCAGCAGCGGGGACAGCTATGGCTACACCTTC.

The chain recombines TRBV19 with TRBJ1-2; 8 bases are shared with TRBD1. With 4 bases clipped from V and 2 bases from J, the junction kept 9 bases outside the gene matches. CDR3 length equals 16 residues. In germline, CDR1 is LNHDA, CDR2 SQIVND (reference sequence). CDR3 DNA: TGTGCCAGTAGTAGCCTTGACAGGGGAGGAAACTATGGCTACACCTTC. This translates into CASSSLDRGGNYGYTF.

This clone has more than one count but fewer than ten. This chain links TRBV19 with TRBJ1-1, with D possibly matching TRBD1 (6 bases). Trimming took 3 bases from V and 2 from J, leaving 13 bases between them. This CDR3 is 15 amino acids long. Germline CDR1 and CDR2: LNHDA and SQIVND (reference sequence). CDR3 nucleotides: TGTGCCAGTAGTATTCGGGGGGCTCAAAACACTGAAGCTTTCTTT. It yields the protein CASSIRGAQNTEAFF.

The sample holds one count of this clone. This chain connects TRBV11-2 to TRBJ2-7, with 9 nucleotides matching TRBD1. Germline CDR1 reads SGHAT; CDR2 reads FQNNGV. J gave up 1 base and V 4 bases, and 17 bases lay outside the gene matches. The CDR3 has 19 residues. For the CDR3, the DNA is TGTGCCAGCAGCTCACAGGGGGCACACCCCAACACTATTTCCTACGAGCAGTACTTC. It translates to CASSSQGAHPNTISYEQYF.

This sequence joins TRBV6-6 and TRBJ1-1; TRBD1 matches 10 bases. There are 15 residues in the CDR3. Germline assignment: CDR1 MNHNY and CDR2 SVGAGI (reference sequence). The trim removed 5 bases at V and 6 bases at J, leaving 9 bases unmatched. Here the CDR3 reads CASSPPGQGNPEAFF. The CDR3 nucleotides read TGTGCCAGCAGTCCCCCGGGACAGGGGAATCCTGAAGCTTTCTTT.

The rearrangement uses TRBV7-3 and TRBJ2-2; D is perhaps TRBD1 (6 bases). The germline gives CDR1 SGHTA, CDR2 FQGTGA. The CDR3 has 13 amino acids. V dropped 5 bases and J dropped 5 bases, with 9 bases sitting between them. The CDR3 DNA is TGTGCCAGCAGCCCTAGGGGGACCGGGGAGCTGTTTTTT. Translation: CASSPRGTGELFF.

The V and J genes are TRBV7-6 and TRBJ1-2; maybe TRBD1 (5 bases). CDR1 is SGHVS and CDR2 is FNYEAQ in the germline V gene. The V gene lost 3 bases and the J gene lost 6 bases, with 17 bases spanning the gap. The length of the CDR3 is 15 residues. The CDR3 is CASSFGRSGGNGYTF. The CDR3, as DNA: TGTGCCAGCAGCTTCGGACGGTCTGGGGGGAATGGCTACACCTTC.

The V and J genes are TRBV2 and TRBJ1-2; D might be TRBD1 (6 bases). The CDR3 loop spans 12 amino acids. V was trimmed by 5 bases and J by 8 bases, leaving 12 bases between them. In germline, CDR1 is SNHLY, CDR2 FYNNEI. The CDR3 protein is CASSRDIGGYTF. The CDR3 DNA sequence: TGTGCCAGCAGTAGGGACATCGGGGGCTACACCTTC.

The V and J genes are TRBV12-3 or TRBV12-4 and TRBJ1-2; D is perhaps TRBD1 (6 bases). The length of the CDR3 is 13 residues. Trimming shortened V by 3 bases and J by 4 bases, and 9 bases separated the two germline ends. The CDR3 bases are TGTGCCAGCAGTTTTGGGGGGGCCTATGGCTACACCTTC. This sequence encodes CASSFGGAYGYTF.

The chain combines TRBV6-5 with TRBJ2-5; no definite D call. The CDR3 contains 15 residues. V lost 4 bases and J lost 2, with 14 bases in between. Looked up from germline, CDR1 is MNHEY and CDR2 is SVGAGI. In nucleotides, the CDR3 is TGTGCCAGCAGTTCACCGCGCGGATTACAAGAGACCCAGTACTTC. Protein: CASSSPRGLQETQYF.

In this sample, this clone turned up a few times. The chain is built from TRBV5-1 and TRBJ1-2; D not certain. CDR3 size: 13 residues. V gave up 2 bases and J gave up 8 bases, with 13 bases separating them. From germline, CDR1 is SGHRS and CDR2 YFSETQ. The chain's CDR3 is CASSLEGNGGYTF. The CDR3, as DNA: TGCGCCAGCAGCTTAGAAGGAAACGGGGGCTACACCTTC.

This clone was picked up one time. Since no conserved phenylalanine or tryptophan closes the CDR3, a read error is the likely cause. The DNA is left out, because the CDR3 cannot be placed on it with certainty; the CDR3 is given as TCRdb lists it. This chain uses TRBV6-1 with TRBJ1-6; TRBD1, the table's D call, lacks a check against the DNA. The CDR3 has 14 amino acids, counting both end residues. CDR1 and CDR2 (germline): MNHNS, SASEGT. CDR3 region: CASSEEKFVKGAWI.

The V and J genes are TRBV2 and TRBJ1-6; D is ambiguous. Germline CDR1 and CDR2: SNHLY and FYNNEI. This CDR3 is built from 13 residues. V lost 10 bases, J lost 7 bases, and 14 bases lay in between. For the CDR3, the DNA is TGTGCCACTAAAGACCGGCGGAATTCACCCCTCCACTTT. Its protein is CATKDRRNSPLHF.

The chain links TRBV3-1 (or the pseudogene TRBV3-2) to TRBJ1-4; D not resolved. This CDR3 spans 15 amino acids. Germline V gene lookup returns CDR1 LGHDT and CDR2 YNNKEL (reference sequence). Trimming removed 2 bases at V and 7 bases at J, with 14 bases between. The CDR3, as DNA: TGTGCCAGCAGCCAACCTGCAGGTTTTGGTGAAAAACTGTTTTTT. Its protein is CASSQPAGFGEKLFF.

The rearrangement links TRBV19 to TRBJ1-2; D may be TRBD1 (6 bases). V gave up 1 base and J gave up 2 bases, with 14 bases separating them. Germline CDR1 LNHDA, CDR2 SQIVND (reference sequence). The CDR3 length is 16 residues. In DNA form, the CDR3 reads TGTGCCAGTAGTATAGTATACGGACAGATCAACTATGGCTACACCTTC. As protein: CASSIVYGQINYGYTF.

The rearrangement uses TRBV7-2 and TRBJ1-1, with 7 bases lining up with TRBD1. CDR3 length: 13 residues. From germline, CDR1 is SGHTA and CDR2 FQGNSA. V was pared by 6 bases and J by 1 base, with 2 bases of the junction left unmatched. CDR3 nucleotides: TGTGCCAGCAGTCGACAGGGGAACACTGAAGCTTTCTTT. This encodes CASSRQGNTEAFF.

This clone occurred once. The J gene is TRBJ1-2, the V gene TRBV11-1, with D maybe TRBD1 (5 bases). Trimming took off 5 bases at V and 2 bases at J, with 18 bases between the two ends. The CDR3 length is 16 residues. Germline-derived CDR1 and CDR2 are SGHAT and FQDESV (reference sequence). The CDR3 is CASSLLPGGPNYGYTF. CDR3 coding DNA: TGTGCCAGCAGCCTGCTGCCCGGGGGACCCAACTATGGCTACACCTTC.